The present T cell receptor beta chain was sequenced within a study of control samples from healthy donors and cancer patients. The protocol was immunoSEQ multiplex PCR, while the TCRdb copy is restricted to in-frame clones and leaves out a portion. The sample lists more than 95,000 clones, approximately 93% occurring once. Deletions cut 2 bases from V and 2 bases from J, with 19 bases between. Germline-derived CDR1 and CDR2 are MNHEY and SVGEGT. The CDR3 is 18 amino acids. The TCR sequence derives from a man aged 18 to 29 in good health. This chain links TRBV6-2 or TRBV6-3 with TRBJ2-1, with D unresolved. Sequencing was carried out using blood. CDR3 in DNA: TGTGCCAGCAGTTACCGTGGTCAAAACCCGTCTCCCTACAATGAGCAGTTCTTC. Translating it yields CASSYRGQNPSPYNEQFF.